This record looks at one TCR beta chain sequence and its context. Authors' processing steps: Amplification with reference gene primers provided the estimates of nucleated cell counts. The method was immunoSEQ multiplex PCR; TCRdb's version includes in-frame clones alone and lacks a portion of them. The DNA was the basis for D and trimming; V, J and clone size are from that table. The sample has 220,000 or so clones, around three quarters seen once. The sample belongs to a study of blood T cell repertoires in COVID-19. Study information: Some COVID-19 samples were acute and others convalescent; all came from the United States, Italy and Spain. T cells, B-cell-depleted T cells, or PBMCs supplied cDNA or gDNA.

The sequencing input was peripheral blood. This TCR was sampled from a woman in her 70s with acute or convalescent COVID-19.

CDR3 nucleotides: TGCGCCAGCAGTGAGGGACTAGCGGGAGGGTTCAGAGACAATGAGCAGTTCTTC. This encodes CASSEGLAGGFRDNEQFF. The rearrangement uses TRBV10-1 and TRBJ2-1, with TRBD2 matching over 15 bases. Germline V gene sequence: CDR1 WNHNN, CDR2 SYGVQD (reference sequence). Unmatched junction bases numbered 7, after V lost 2 bases and J lost 5 bases. The CDR3 is 18 residues long.